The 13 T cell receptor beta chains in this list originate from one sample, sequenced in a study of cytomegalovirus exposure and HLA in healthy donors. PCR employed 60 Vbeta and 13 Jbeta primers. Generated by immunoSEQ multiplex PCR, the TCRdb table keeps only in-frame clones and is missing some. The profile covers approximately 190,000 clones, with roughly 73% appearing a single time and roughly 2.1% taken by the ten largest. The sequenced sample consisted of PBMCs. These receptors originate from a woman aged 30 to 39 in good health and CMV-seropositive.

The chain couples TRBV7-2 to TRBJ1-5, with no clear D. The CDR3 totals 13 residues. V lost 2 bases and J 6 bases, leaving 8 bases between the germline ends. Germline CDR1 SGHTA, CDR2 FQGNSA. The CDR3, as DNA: TGTGCCAGCAGCTTATCGTCGGTTCAGCCCCAGCATTTT. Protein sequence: CASSLSSVQPQHF.

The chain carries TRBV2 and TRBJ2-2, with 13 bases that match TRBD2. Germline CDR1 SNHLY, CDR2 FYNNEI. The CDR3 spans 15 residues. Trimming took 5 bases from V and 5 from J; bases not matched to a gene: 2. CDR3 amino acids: CASSRGLAGTGELFF. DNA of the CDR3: TGTGCCAGCAGTCGGGGACTAGCGGGAACCGGGGAGCTGTTTTTT.

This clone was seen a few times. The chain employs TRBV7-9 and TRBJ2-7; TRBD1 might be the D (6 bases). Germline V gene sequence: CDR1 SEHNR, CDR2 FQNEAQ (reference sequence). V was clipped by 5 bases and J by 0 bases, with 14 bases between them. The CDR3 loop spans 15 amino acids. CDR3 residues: CASSRNDRSSYEQYF. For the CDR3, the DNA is TGTGCCAGCAGCCGAAACGACAGGAGCTCCTACGAGCAGTACTTC.

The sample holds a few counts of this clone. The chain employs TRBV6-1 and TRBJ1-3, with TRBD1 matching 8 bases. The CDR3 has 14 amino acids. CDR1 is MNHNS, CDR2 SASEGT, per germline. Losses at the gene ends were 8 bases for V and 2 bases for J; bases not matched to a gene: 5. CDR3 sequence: CASGQGATGNTIYF. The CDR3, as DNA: TGTGCCAGCGGGCAGGGGGCGACTGGAAACACCATATATTTT.

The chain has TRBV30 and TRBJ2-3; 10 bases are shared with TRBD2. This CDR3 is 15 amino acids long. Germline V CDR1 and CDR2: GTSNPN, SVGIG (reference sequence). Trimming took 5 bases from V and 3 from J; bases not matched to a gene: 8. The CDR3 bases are TGTGCCTGGGGGACCAGCGGGGGGGCAACAGATACGCAGTATTTT. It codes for CAWGTSGGATDTQYF.

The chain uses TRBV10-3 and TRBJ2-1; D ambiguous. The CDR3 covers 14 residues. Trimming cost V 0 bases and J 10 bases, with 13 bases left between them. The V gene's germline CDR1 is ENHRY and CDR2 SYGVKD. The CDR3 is CAISESTQAWEQFF. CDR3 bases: TGTGCCATCAGTGAGTCTACCCAGGCTTGGGAGCAGTTCTTC.

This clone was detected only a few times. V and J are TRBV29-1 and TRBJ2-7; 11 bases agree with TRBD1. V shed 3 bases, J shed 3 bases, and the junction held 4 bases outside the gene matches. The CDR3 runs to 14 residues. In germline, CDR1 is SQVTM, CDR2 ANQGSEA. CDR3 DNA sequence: TGCAGCGTTGACGGGACAGGGGGGGTCTACGAGCAGTACTTC. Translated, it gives CSVDGTGGVYEQYF.

In DNA form, the CDR3 reads TGTGCCAGCATCGGAGGCGGGTCACACTCCTACGAGCAGTACTTC. It codes for CASIGGGSHSYEQYF. The chain combines TRBV6-6 with TRBJ2-7, with TRBD2 as a possible D gene (5 bases). The CDR3 is 15 residues long. Per germline, CDR1 MNHNY and CDR2 SVGAGI (reference sequence). Trimming shortened V by 7 bases and J by 0 bases, and 16 bases separated the two germline ends.

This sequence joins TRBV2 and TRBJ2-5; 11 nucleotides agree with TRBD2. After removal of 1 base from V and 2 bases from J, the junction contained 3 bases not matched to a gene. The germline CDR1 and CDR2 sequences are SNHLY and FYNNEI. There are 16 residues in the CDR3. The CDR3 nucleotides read TGTGCCAGCAGTGAAGGACTAGCGGGACTACAAGAGACCCAGTACTTC. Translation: CASSEGLAGLQETQYF.

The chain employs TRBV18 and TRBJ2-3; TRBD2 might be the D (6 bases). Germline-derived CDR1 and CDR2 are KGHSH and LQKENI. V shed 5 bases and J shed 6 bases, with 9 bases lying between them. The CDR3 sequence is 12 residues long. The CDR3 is CASSTSGDTQYF. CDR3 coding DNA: TGTGCCAGCTCAACCAGCGGGGATACGCAGTATTTT.

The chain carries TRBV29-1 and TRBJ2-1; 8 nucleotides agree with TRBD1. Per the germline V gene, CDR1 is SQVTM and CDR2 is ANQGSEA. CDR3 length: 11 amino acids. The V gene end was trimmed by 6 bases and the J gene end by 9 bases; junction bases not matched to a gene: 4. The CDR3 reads CSVRTGREQFF. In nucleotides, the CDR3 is TGCAGCGTGAGGACAGGGCGTGAGCAGTTCTTC.

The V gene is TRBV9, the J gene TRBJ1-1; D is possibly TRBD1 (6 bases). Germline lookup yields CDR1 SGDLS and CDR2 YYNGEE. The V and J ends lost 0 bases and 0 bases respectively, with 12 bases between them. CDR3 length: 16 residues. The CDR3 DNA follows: TGTGCCAGCAGCGTAGATCCGGACAGTTTGAACACTGAAGCTTTCTTT. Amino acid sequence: CASSVDPDSLNTEAFF.

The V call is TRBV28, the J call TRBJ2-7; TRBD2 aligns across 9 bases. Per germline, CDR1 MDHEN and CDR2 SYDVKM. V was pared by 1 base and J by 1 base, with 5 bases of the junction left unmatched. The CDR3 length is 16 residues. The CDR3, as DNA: TGTGCCAGCAGTTTATCCCCGGGACTAGCTTCCTACGAGCAGTACTTC. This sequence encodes CASSLSPGLASYEQYF.